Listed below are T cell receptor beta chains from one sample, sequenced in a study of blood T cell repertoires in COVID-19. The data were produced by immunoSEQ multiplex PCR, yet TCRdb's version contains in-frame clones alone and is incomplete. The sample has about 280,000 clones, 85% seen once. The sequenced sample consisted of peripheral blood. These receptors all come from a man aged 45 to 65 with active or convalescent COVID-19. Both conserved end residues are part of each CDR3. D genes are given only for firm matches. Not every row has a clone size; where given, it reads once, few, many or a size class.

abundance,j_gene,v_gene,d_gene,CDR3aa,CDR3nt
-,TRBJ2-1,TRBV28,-,CASRRGGIVSNEQFF,TGTGCCAGCAGAAGGGGGGGGATAGTTTCTAATGAGCAGTTCTTC
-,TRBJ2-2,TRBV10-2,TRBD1,CATTPGQGALGIGELFF,TGCGCCACCACACCGGGACAGGGGGCCCTAGGCATCGGGGAGCTGTTTTTT
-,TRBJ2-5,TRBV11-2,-,CASSLGAEKTQYF,TGTGCCAGCAGCTTAGGGGCTGAGAAGACCCAGTACTTC
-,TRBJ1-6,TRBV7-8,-,CASSLSRRGRRDSPLHF,TGTGCCAGCAGCTTAAGTCGGCGGGGGCGAAGGGATTCACCCCTCCACTTT
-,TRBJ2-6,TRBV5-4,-,CASSSLGTSLPGANVLTF,TGTGCCAGCAGCTCCCTGGGGACTTCGTTGCCGGGGGCCAACGTCCTGACTTTC
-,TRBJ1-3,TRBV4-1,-,CASSQAEQPATIYF,TGCGCCAGCAGCCAAGCAGAACAGCCCGCCACCATATATTTT
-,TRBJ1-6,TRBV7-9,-,CASSLGGQNSPLHF,TGTGCCAGCAGCTTAGGAGGTCAAAACTCACCCCTCCACTTT
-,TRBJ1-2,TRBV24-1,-,CATSERDYGYTF,TGTGCCACCAGTGAGAGGGACTATGGCTACACCTTC
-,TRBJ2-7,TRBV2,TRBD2,CASRGTSGSDEQYF,TGTGCCAGCAGGGGGACTAGCGGGAGCGACGAGCAGTACTTC
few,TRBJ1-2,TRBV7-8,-,CASSLAGGNYGYTF,TGTGCCAGCAGCCTGGCGGGGGGCAACTATGGCTACACCTTC
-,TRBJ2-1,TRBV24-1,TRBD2,CATSDQLADDNEQFF,TGTGCCACCAGTGACCAACTAGCGGACGACAATGAGCAGTTCTTC
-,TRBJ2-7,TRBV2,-,CASSGLDYEQYF,TGTGCCAGCAGTGGACTAGACTACGAGCAGTACTTC
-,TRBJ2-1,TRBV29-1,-,CSVAPTGRGNEQFF,TGCAGCGTTGCGCCCACAGGGAGGGGCAATGAGCAGTTCTTC
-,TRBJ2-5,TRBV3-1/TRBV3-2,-,CASSPQVGQETQYF,TGTGCCAGCAGCCCGCAGGTGGGCCAAGAGACCCAGTACTTC
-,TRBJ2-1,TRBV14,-,CASSQGGQGRVREQFF,TGTGCCAGCAGCCAAGGTGGTCAGGGCCGAGTAAGAGAGCAGTTCTTC
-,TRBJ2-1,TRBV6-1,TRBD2,CASSGPGTSGDYNEQFF,TGTGCCAGCAGTGGACCCGGGACTAGCGGGGATTACAATGAGCAGTTCTTC
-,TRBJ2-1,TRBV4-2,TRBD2,CASSQGGEGLGGEQFF,TGTGCCAGCAGCCAAGGGGGGGAGGGGCTCGGCGGTGAGCAGTTCTTC
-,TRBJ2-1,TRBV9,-,CASRGTEGPNEQFF,TGTGCCAGCAGGGGCACAGAGGGCCCGAATGAGCAGTTCTTC
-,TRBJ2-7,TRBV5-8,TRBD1,CASSRGPGQSRQYF,TGTGCCAGCAGCCGAGGCCCGGGACAGAGTCGGCAGTACTTC
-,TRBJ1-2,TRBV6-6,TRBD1,CASRPRQGRANYGYTF,TGTGCCAGCAGACCTAGACAGGGACGAGCTAACTATGGCTACACCTTC
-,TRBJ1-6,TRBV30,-,CAWSEVKAPLHF,TGTGCCTGGAGCGAGGTGAAGGCACCCCTCCACTTT
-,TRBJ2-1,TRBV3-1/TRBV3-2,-,CASSVTLADSYNEQFF,TGTGCCAGCAGCGTAACGCTGGCGGATTCCTACAATGAGCAGTTCTTC
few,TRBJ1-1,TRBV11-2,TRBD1,CASSLTQGLWGNTEAFF,TGTGCCAGCAGCTTAACACAGGGGCTTTGGGGAAACACTGAAGCTTTCTTT
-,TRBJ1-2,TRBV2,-,CASSADTYGYTF,TGTGCCAGCAGTGCGGACACCTATGGCTACACCTTC
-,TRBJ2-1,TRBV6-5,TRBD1,CATGTGGYNEQFF,TGTGCCACGGGGACAGGGGGATACAATGAGCAGTTCTTC
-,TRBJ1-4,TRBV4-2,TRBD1,CASSQRDRGTNEKLFF,TGTGCCAGCAGCCAAAGGGACAGGGGAACTAATGAAAAACTGTTTTTT
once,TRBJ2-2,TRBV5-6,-,CASSSLSYRELFF,TGTGCCAGCAGCTCTCTCAGTTACCGGGAGCTGTTTTTT
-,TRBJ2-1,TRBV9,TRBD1,CASRGGQDNEQFF,TGTGCCAGCAGGGGGGGACAGGACAATGAGCAGTTCTTC
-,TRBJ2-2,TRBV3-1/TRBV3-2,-,CASSQHGKNTGELFF,TGTGCCAGCAGCCAACACGGGAAGAACACCGGGGAGCTGTTTTTT
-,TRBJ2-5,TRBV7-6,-,CASSLVLGGPEETQYF,TGTGCCAGCAGCTTAGTTCTAGGGGGTCCCGAAGAGACCCAGTACTTC
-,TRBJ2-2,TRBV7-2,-,CASSPRSGAGELFF,TGTGCCAGCAGCCCACGTTCAGGGGCCGGGGAGCTGTTTTTT
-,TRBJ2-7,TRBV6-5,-,CASSFLQGFSYEQYF,TGTGCCAGCAGTTTCCTCCAGGGGTTTTCCTACGAGCAGTACTTC
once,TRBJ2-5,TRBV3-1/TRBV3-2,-,CASSPRVARETQYF,TGTGCCAGCAGTCCTCGGGTAGCACGAGAGACCCAGTACTTC
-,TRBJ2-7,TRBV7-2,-,CASSLGGAETYEQYF,TGTGCCAGCAGCTTAGGGGGAGCGGAGACCTACGAGCAGTACTTC
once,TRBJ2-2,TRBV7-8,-,CASSLAAASWGELFF,TGTGCCAGCAGCTTAGCTGCGGCTAGTTGGGGGGAGCTGTTTTTT
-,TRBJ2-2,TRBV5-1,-,CASSPRTNTGELFF,TGCGCCAGCAGTCCCAGGACTAACACCGGGGAGCTGTTTTTT
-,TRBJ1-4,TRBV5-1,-,CASSLAGGTNEKLFF,TGCGCCAGCAGCTTGGCGGGGGGTACTAATGAAAAACTGTTTTTT
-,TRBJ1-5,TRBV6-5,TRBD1,CASRAGTGGQPQHF,TGTGCCAGCAGGGCAGGGACAGGGGGTCAGCCCCAGCATTTT
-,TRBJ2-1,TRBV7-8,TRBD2,CASRSISGSPNNEQFF,TGTGCCAGCAGATCCATTAGCGGGAGCCCGAACAATGAGCAGTTCTTC
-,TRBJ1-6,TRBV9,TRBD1,CASSVWGQDNSPLHF,TGTGCCAGCAGCGTTTGGGGACAGGATAATTCACCCCTCCACTTT
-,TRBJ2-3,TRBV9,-,CASSVGGSAADTQYF,TGTGCCAGCAGCGTAGGAGGAAGCGCGGCGGATACGCAGTATTTT
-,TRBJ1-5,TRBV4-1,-,CASSPGAGDSNQPQHF,TGCGCCAGCAGCCCCGGAGCGGGGGATAGCAATCAGCCCCAGCATTTT
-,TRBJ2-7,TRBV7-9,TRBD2,CASSPPGTSAYEQYF,TGTGCCAGCAGCCCTCCCGGGACTAGCGCCTACGAGCAGTACTTC
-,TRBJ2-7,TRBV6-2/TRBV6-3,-,CASSYDGTLYYEQYF,TGTGCCAGCAGTTACGACGGGACACTATACTACGAGCAGTACTTC
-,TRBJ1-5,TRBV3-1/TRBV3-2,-,CASSQGERVAQPQHF,TGTGCCAGCAGCCAAGGTGAGCGGGTAGCCCAGCCCCAGCATTTT
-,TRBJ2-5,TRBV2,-,CASGPRTWETQYF,TGTGCCAGCGGCCCCAGGACTTGGGAGACCCAGTACTTC
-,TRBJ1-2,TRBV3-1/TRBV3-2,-,CASSQGEVGGYTF,TGTGCCAGCAGCCAAGGGGAGGTGGGTGGCTACACCTTC
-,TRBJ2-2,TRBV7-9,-,CASSKTFGSTGELFF,TGTGCCAGCAGCAAGACGTTCGGGTCCACCGGGGAGCTGTTTTTT
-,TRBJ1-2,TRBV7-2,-,CASSLGGPPRDGYTF,TGTGCCAGCAGCTTAGGTGGCCCCCCGAGGGATGGCTACACCTTC
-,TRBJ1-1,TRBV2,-,CASSTGTLTEAFF,TGTGCCAGCAGTACAGGGACCCTCACTGAAGCTTTCTTT
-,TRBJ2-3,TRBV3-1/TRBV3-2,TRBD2,CASSQVEGGADTQYF,TGTGCCAGCAGCCAAGTTGAGGGAGGGGCAGATACGCAGTATTTT
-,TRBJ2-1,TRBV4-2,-,CASSLDWSSYNEQFF,TGTGCCAGCAGCCTGGACTGGAGCTCCTACAATGAGCAGTTCTTC
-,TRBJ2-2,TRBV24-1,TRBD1,CATSEPGQGARSGELFF,TGTGCCACCAGTGAGCCGGGACAGGGGGCGCGTAGCGGGGAGCTGTTTTTT
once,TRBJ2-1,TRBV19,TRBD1,CASSLQGASYNEQFF,TGTGCCAGTAGTCTACAGGGGGCTTCCTACAATGAGCAGTTCTTC
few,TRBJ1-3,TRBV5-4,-,CASSHADSRGNTIYF,TGTGCCAGCAGCCACGCTGACAGTCGGGGAAACACCATATATTTT
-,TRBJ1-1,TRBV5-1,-,CASSSEGTEAFF,TGCGCCAGCAGCTCCGAGGGCACTGAAGCTTTCTTT
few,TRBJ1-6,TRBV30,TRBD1,CAWSVSGGVDNSPLHF,TGTGCCTGGAGTGTATCAGGGGGTGTCGATAATTCACCCCTCCACTTT
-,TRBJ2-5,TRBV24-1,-,CATSGWGIGQPQTQYF,TGTGCCACCAGTGGGTGGGGTATTGGACAGCCACAGACCCAGTACTTC
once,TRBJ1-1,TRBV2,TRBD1,CASSSQGGALHTEAFF,TGTGCCAGCAGCAGTCAGGGGGGCGCCCTCCACACTGAAGCTTTCTTT
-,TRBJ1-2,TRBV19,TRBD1,CASSIDRNRGFSTF,TGTGCCAGTAGTATAGATCGGAACAGGGGCTTTTCCACCTTC